This T cell receptor (beta chain) emerged from a study of T cell responses to AZD1222 COVID-19 vaccine. Study details: Second-dose intervals near 4 or 12 weeks were combined.

The V and J ends lost 4 bases and 3 bases respectively, with 10 bases between them. In germline, CDR1 is SGHRS, CDR2 YFSETQ. This CDR3 spans 13 amino acids. Measured with immunoSEQ multiplex PCR; TCRdb has only the in-frame clones, and not every one. Of approximately 65,000 clones listed, more than 70% are singletons. Concerning this clone itself: No antigen is known for it.

Study-wide results and limits: Females made up more of the donors, who were largely white British, and clonal diversity may have come out too low. Among spike-specific TCRs, nearly half reportedly target unmutated variant regions.

V gene TRBV5-1 combines with J gene TRBJ1-1; D not resolved. The receptor was derived from an adult in good health. The sequenced sample was peripheral blood, obtained on day 0 of AZD1222 vaccination. CDR3 protein: CASSIRGDTEAFF. In DNA, the CDR3 is TGCGCCAGCAGCATCCGGGGTGACACTGAAGCTTTCTTT.